These 10 T cell receptor beta chains were sequenced from one sample in a study of blood T cell repertoires in COVID-19. Only in-frame clones appear in the TCRdb table, and some are missing; sequencing was by immunoSEQ multiplex PCR. The repertoire has 200,000 or so clones, under 90% of them found once; the top ten carry 5.1%. The sequencing input was peripheral blood. The receptors originated from a woman in her sixties who had recovered from COVID-19.

The rearrangement uses TRBV5-1 and TRBJ2-3, with TRBD1 matching over 9 bases. The V and J ends lost 4 bases and 8 bases, in that order; junction bases with no gene match: 8. The germline V gene has CDR1 SGHRS and CDR2 YFSETQ. This CDR3 is 14 amino acids long. In nucleotides, the CDR3 is TGCGCCAGCAGCATAGGGACAGGGTCGGGTACGCAGTATTTT. Encoded protein: CASSIGTGSGTQYF. The variable domain in full, with the rest retrieved from reference TRBV5-1 and TRBJ2-3, is KAGVTQTPRYLIKTRGQQVTLSCSPISGHRSVSWYQQTPGQGLQFLFEYFSETQRNKGNFPGRFSGRQFSNSRSEMNVSTLELGDSALYLCASSIGTGSGTQYFGPGTRLTVL.

The chain employs TRBV27 and TRBJ2-5; TRBD1 might be the D (8 bases). Germline CDR1 reads MNHEY; CDR2 reads SMNVEV (reference sequence). The CDR3 runs to 14 residues. The V end lost 6 bases, the J end lost 5 bases, and 16 bases lay between the germline ends. The CDR3 DNA reads as TGTGCCAGCAGGGACAGGGAGGGGTGGGAGACCCAGTACTTC. This encodes CASRDREGWETQYF.

The genes are TRBV19 and TRBJ1-5; TRBD1 might be the D (6 bases). Between the trimmed V and J ends, which lost 1 base and 6 bases, there was a span of 16 bases. The CDR3 length is 16 residues. Germline CDR1 and CDR2: LNHDA and SQIVND (reference sequence). In DNA, the CDR3 is TGTGCCAGTAGTATAGCCCCCAGGGGTGTGCGTCAGCCCCAGCATTTT. Protein: CASSIAPRGVRQPQHF.

V and J are TRBV2 and TRBJ2-1; 11 bases fit TRBD1. Germline V lookup: CDR1 SNHLY, CDR2 FYNNEI. The CDR3 is made up of 16 amino acids. Unmatched junction bases numbered 8, after V lost 6 bases and J lost 4 bases. The CDR3 DNA reads as TGTGCCAGCAGCGGGGGGACAGGGGGTTCGTACAATGAGCAGTTCTTC. Translation gives CASSGGTGGSYNEQFF. Looking up the rest from reference TRBV2 and TRBJ2-1 gives the full variable domain: EPEVTQTPSHQVTQMGQEVILRCVPISNHLYFYWYRQILGQKVEFLVSFYNNEISEKSEIFDDQFSVERPDGSNFTLKIRSTKLEDSAMYFCASSGGTGGSYNEQFFGPGTRLTVL.

The J gene is TRBJ2-2, the V gene TRBV11-2; 9 bases map to TRBD2. This CDR3 is built from 15 residues. V lost 5 bases and J lost 7; bases outside the gene matches: 8. Germline V gene lookup returns CDR1 SGHAT and CDR2 FQNNGV. DNA of the CDR3: TGTGCCAGCAGCCTCGGGGCTAGCGGGGTCGGGGAGCTGTTTTTT. It specifies CASSLGASGVGELFF. The variable domain in full, with the rest retrieved from reference TRBV11-2 and TRBJ2-2, is EAGVAQSPRYKIIEKRQSVAFWCNPISGHATLYWYQQILGQGPKLLIQFQNNGVVDDSQLPKDRFSAERLKGVDSTLKIQPAKLEDSAVYLCASSLGASGVGELFFGEGSRLTVL.

V is TRBV15 and J is TRBJ2-3; a possible D gene is TRBD2 (5 bases). V gave up 2 bases and J gave up 2 bases, with 14 bases separating them. CDR3 length: 16 amino acids. Germline V gene sequence: CDR1 LNHNV, CDR2 YYDKDF (reference sequence). The CDR3 nucleotides read TGTGCCACCAGCAGATCCTCCGGGGAAGCCACAGATACGCAGTATTTT. Its protein is CATSRSSGEATDTQYF.

The chain has TRBV14 and TRBJ1-6; 7 bases fit TRBD1. CDR1 SGHDN and CDR2 FVKESK come from the germline V gene. Trimming cost V 4 bases and J 10 bases; bases outside gene matches: 7. The CDR3 spans 14 residues. The CDR3 coding sequence is TGTGCCAGCAGCCTGACAGGGTTGGAGTCACCCCTCCACTTT. Protein sequence: CASSLTGLESPLHF. The complete variable domain, with remaining parts taken from reference TRBV14 and TRBJ1-6, reads EAGVTQFPSHSVIEKGQTVTLRCDPISGHDNLYWYRRVMGKEIKFLLHFVKESKQDESGMPNNRFLAERTGGTYSTLKVQPAELEDSGVYFCASSLTGLESPLHFGNGTRLTVT.

The chain links TRBV30 to TRBJ2-3; no clear D. Germline assignment: CDR1 GTSNPN and CDR2 SVGIG (reference sequence). Trimming cost V 5 bases and J 0 bases, with 12 bases left between them. The CDR3 is 14 amino acids. The DNA for the CDR3 is TGTGCCTGGGGTACACCCCCTAGCACAGATACGCAGTATTTT. Translation: CAWGTPPSTDTQYF. Variable domain in full (rest from reference TRBV30 and TRBJ2-3): SQTIHQWPATLVQPVGSPLSLECTVEGTSNPNLYWYRQAAGRGLQLLFYSVGIGQISSEVPQNLSASRPQDRQFILSSKKLLLSDSGFYLCAWGTPPSTDTQYFGPGTRLTVL.

The V gene is TRBV10-3, the J gene TRBJ2-2; no clear D gene. V lost 6 bases to trimming and J lost 6 bases, with 5 bases between them. CDR3 length: 11 amino acids. CDR1 is ENHRY, CDR2 SYGVKD, per germline. CDR3 in DNA: TGTGCCATCAGCTCAGCCGGGGAGCTGTTTTTT. This codes for CAISSAGELFF.

The chain is built from TRBV10-3 and TRBJ2-3; D not resolved. Trimming stripped 2 bases from V and 4 bases from J, with 4 bases between. Germline V gene lookup returns CDR1 ENHRY and CDR2 SYGVKD. The CDR3 is made up of 12 amino acids. The CDR3 loop reads CAISERADTQYF. CDR3 nucleotides: TGTGCCATCAGTGAGAGAGCAGATACGCAGTATTTT.